The clone carrying this T cell receptor beta chain was counted once. The CDR3 length is 15 residues. Trimming pared 6 bases from V and 6 bases from J, leaving 15 bases between. Germline V gives CDR1 MDHEN, CDR2 SYDVKM. This sample is drawn from a study of blood T cell repertoires in COVID-19. Original processing notes: Reference gene primer amplification gave estimated nucleated cell counts. Here immunoSEQ multiplex PCR was the method, and the copy in TCRdb shows in-frame clones only, minus some. The DNA gave D and trimming, while V, J and clone size come from that table. The sample holds roughly 70,000 clones, 91% seen once.

Sample: peripheral blood. The TCR originated in a human donor with active COVID-19. The donor label of this sample is uncertain. The chain employs TRBV28 and TRBJ1-6; no reliable D call. DNA for the CDR3: TGTGCCAGCAGCCCCCCCTCAGCGCTTAATTCACCCCTCCACTTT. The encoded protein is CASSPPSALNSPLHF.